This T cell receptor beta chain is from a study of cytotoxic CD8 clonotypes in ibrutinib-treated CLL. Study-wide background: There were 11 relapsed/refractory patients and more than 14 treatment-naive patients, and fewer than 18 were IGHV unmutated. Patients gave response samples after a median around 11 months of treatment, range 6 to 36. An average of approximately 260,000 productive templates and 94,082 productive rearrangements was obtained per sample.

CDR1 is LGHNA and CDR2 is YNFKEQ in the germline V gene. Trimming took 0 bases from V and 6 from J; bases not matched to a gene: 11. The CDR3 contains 18 residues. Profiled with immunoSEQ multiplex PCR; TCRdb holds only in-frame clones, not every one. The table records 130,000 to 150,000 clones, around 93% of them present only once. Study-level findings and limits: Samples from sustained-remission and progressing patients were taken at different times.

This clone occurred once. Its antigen is as yet unknown. The sequence came from a human donor with chronic lymphocytic leukemia. The chain has TRBV4-2 and TRBJ2-3; 11 nucleotides line up with TRBD2. Sequences were derived from PBMCs, sampled after 12 months of ibrutinib treatment. DNA of the CDR3: TGTGCCAGCAGCCAAGATTTTTTACTAGCGGGAGATGATGATACGCAGTATTTT. Translating it yields CASSQDFLLAGDDDTQYF.